These 27 T cell receptor beta chains were all obtained from the same sample, sequenced in a study of T cell responses to AZD1222 COVID-19 vaccine. Assay: immunoSEQ multiplex PCR; the TCRdb copy retains only in-frame clones and omits some. The table includes tens of thousands of clones, 88% detected once. Sequencing used peripheral blood, obtained on day 0 of MenACWY control vaccination. These receptors came from an adult in good health.

The gene calls are TRBV5-5 and TRBJ2-1; D possibly corresponds to TRBD2 (6 bases). The V gene lost 3 bases and the J gene lost 4 bases, with 14 bases spanning the gap. The CDR3 loop spans 15 amino acids. Per the germline V gene, CDR1 is SGHKS and CDR2 is YYEKEE (reference sequence). The CDR3 sequence: CASSYLVRGYNEQFF. The DNA of the CDR3 is TGTGCCAGCAGCTACTTGGTTCGGGGGTACAATGAGCAGTTCTTC.

The chain uses TRBV27 and TRBJ2-1; D not resolved. The CDR3 spans 17 residues. Trimming removed 0 bases at V and 7 bases at J, with 19 bases between. Germline V gene lookup returns CDR1 MNHEY and CDR2 SMNVEV (reference sequence). CDR3 residues: CASSLSGRSRPRNEQFF. CDR3 bases: TGTGCCAGCAGTTTATCTGGACGTTCTCGACCCCGGAATGAGCAGTTCTTC.

CDR3 loop: CASRRGGQGDTEAFF. In DNA, the CDR3 is TGTGCCAGTAGAAGAGGGGGACAGGGAGACACTGAAGCTTTCTTT. The gene calls are TRBV19 and TRBJ1-1; the match to TRBD1 covers 9 bases. Unmatched junction bases numbered 8, after V lost 6 bases and J lost 3 bases. Germline CDR1 LNHDA, CDR2 SQIVND (reference sequence). The CDR3 covers 15 residues.

The chain combines TRBV5-6 with TRBJ1-2; no firm D call. Germline V gene lookup returns CDR1 SGHDT and CDR2 YYEEEE. The CDR3 loop spans 12 amino acids. Deletions cut 1 base from V and 2 bases from J, with 3 bases between. CDR3: CASSLSNYGYTF. CDR3 nucleotides: TGTGCCAGCAGCTTGTCCAACTATGGCTACACCTTC.

This sequence joins TRBV6-2 or TRBV6-3 and TRBJ1-5; D gene uncertain. This CDR3 region has 14 residues. V lost 0 bases, J lost 3 bases, and 6 bases lay in between. CDR1 MNHEY and CDR2 SVGEGT come from the germline V gene. DNA for the CDR3: TGTGCCAGCAGTTACTCACGGAACAATCAGCCCCAGCATTTT. Residues: CASSYSRNNQPQHF.

The chain uses TRBV30 and TRBJ2-7; 12 nucleotides line up with TRBD1. J was trimmed by 5 bases and V by 4 bases; bases with no gene match: 6. Germline-derived CDR1 and CDR2 are GTSNPN and SVGIG (reference sequence). The CDR3 spans 14 residues. The CDR3 here is CAWIPGQGAHEQYF. Written as DNA, the CDR3 is TGTGCCTGGATTCCGGGACAGGGGGCCCACGAGCAGTACTTC.

CDR3 sequence reads: CASSPPLGRGSTDTQYF. As DNA, the CDR3 is TGCGCCAGCAGCCCTCCCCTAGGGCGGGGGAGCACAGATACGCAGTATTTT. The chain combines TRBV5-1 with TRBJ2-3, with TRBD2 matching over 7 bases. The CDR3 spans 17 residues. Germline-derived CDR1 and CDR2 are SGHRS and YFSETQ. The J segment lost 0 bases and the V segment lost 4 bases, leaving 11 bases of the junction unmatched.

The gene calls are TRBV7-2 and TRBJ2-6, with D perhaps TRBD1 (6 bases). This CDR3 is 17 amino acids long. With 4 bases removed from V and 0 bases from J, the gap between germline ends came to 13 bases. The germline CDR1 and CDR2 sequences are SGHTA and FQGNSA. The DNA for the CDR3 is TGTGCCAGCAGCTCTACAGGGTTTCTCTCTGGGGCCAACGTCCTGACTTTC. Translated, it gives CASSSTGFLSGANVLTF.

This chain joins TRBV24-1 and TRBJ1-2; 10 positions agree with TRBD1. Germline V lookup: CDR1 KGHDR, CDR2 SFDVKD. After removal of 7 bases from V and 6 bases from J, the junction contained 7 bases not matched to a gene. The CDR3 loop spans 14 amino acids. In DNA, the CDR3 is TGTGCCACCAGAGGGACAGGGGAGAGAGATGGCTACACCTTC. Its translation: CATRGTGERDGYTF.

The gene calls are TRBV2 and TRBJ2-7; D not certain. Trimming stripped 5 bases from V and 6 bases from J, with 8 bases between. Per the germline V gene, CDR1 is SNHLY and CDR2 is FYNNEI. CDR3 length equals 11 residues. CDR3 DNA: TGTGCCAGCAGTAGTCCCTCCGAGCAGTACTTC. This gives the protein CASSSPSEQYF.

The rearrangement joins TRBV18 to TRBJ1-2; TRBD1 might be the D (6 bases). This CDR3 is built from 16 residues. The germline gives CDR1 KGHSH, CDR2 LQKENI. V dropped 3 bases and J dropped 4 bases, with 18 bases sitting between them. CDR3 coding DNA: TGTGCCAGCTCACCCTTGGGACAAACCCCCACCTATGGCTACACCTTC. Its protein is CASSPLGQTPTYGYTF.

This sequence joins TRBV28 and TRBJ1-2, with D unresolved. Trimming left V 6 bases short and J 0 bases short, with 11 bases between. CDR3 length equals 14 residues. From germline, CDR1 is MDHEN and CDR2 SYDVKM. CDR3 residues: CASSPPRSNYGYTF. The CDR3 region has the DNA TGTGCCAGCAGCCCCCCCCGGTCTAACTATGGCTACACCTTC.

The chain links TRBV6-2 or TRBV6-3 to TRBJ1-5; possible D gene TRBD1, 6 bases. Germline CDR1 MNHEY, CDR2 SVGEGT. V was trimmed by 0 bases and J by 7 bases, leaving 13 bases between them. CDR3 length: 15 amino acids. CDR3 bases: TGTGCCAGCAGTTACTCACAGGGTCAAGGGCAGCCCCAGCATTTT. Encoded protein: CASSYSQGQGQPQHF.

This clone is a singleton in its sample. The J gene is TRBJ2-2, the V gene TRBV25-1, with TRBD1 as a possible D gene (7 bases). CDR1 and CDR2 (germline): MGHDK, SYGVNS. The length of the CDR3 is 16 residues. Deletions cut 2 bases from V and 4 bases from J, with 14 bases between. The DNA for the CDR3 is TGTGCCAGCAGTGAAAGGAGGGGGCCGGGCACCGGGGAGCTGTTTTTT. This translates into CASSERRGPGTGELFF.

CDR3 sequence: CASSQKQGSGGYTF. In nucleotides, the CDR3 is TGTGCCAGCAGCCAAAAGCAAGGTTCTGGAGGCTACACCTTC. The chain is built from TRBV3-1 (or the pseudogene TRBV3-2) and TRBJ1-2; D remains unclear. The germline V gene has CDR1 LGHDT and CDR2 YNNKEL (reference sequence). V was pared by 2 bases and J by 8 bases, with 15 bases between. The CDR3 extends over 14 amino acids.

This rearrangement joins TRBV14 to TRBJ2-2; 8 bases are a match to TRBD1. Germline trimming cut 4 bases from V and 4 bases from J; bases unmatched to any gene: 2. CDR1 and CDR2 from the germline V gene are SGHDN and FVKESK. The CDR3 runs to 14 residues. The CDR3 spells CASSPDRGTGELFF. The CDR3 nucleotides read TGTGCCAGCAGCCCAGACAGGGGCACCGGGGAGCTGTTTTTT.

The gene calls are TRBV15 and TRBJ1-4; a weak D match, TRBD1 (6 bases). The CDR3 spans 15 residues. Deletions cut 6 bases from V and 4 bases from J, with 15 bases between. Germline CDR1 LNHNV, CDR2 YYDKDF (reference sequence). The CDR3 here is CATSLGGKNNEKLFF. For the CDR3, the DNA is TGTGCCACCAGTTTAGGGGGAAAGAATAATGAAAAACTGTTTTTT.

This chain links TRBV2 with TRBJ1-3, with D uncertain. The germline V gene has CDR1 SNHLY and CDR2 FYNNEI. CDR3 length equals 16 residues. The V end lost 1 base, the J end lost 4 bases, and 14 bases lay between the germline ends. The CDR3 DNA reads as TGTGCCAGCAGTGAAGGGCTGGGGTTGTCCGGAAACACCATATATTTT. This gives the protein CASSEGLGLSGNTIYF.

The DNA of the CDR3 is TGTGCCTGGAGCGGGACCGGGACAGGGGTCGGCTACACCTTC. Protein sequence: CAWSGTGTGVGYTF. This chain uses TRBV30 with TRBJ1-2; 10 bases fit TRBD1. This CDR3 has 14 residues. CDR1 and CDR2 (germline): GTSNPN, SVGIG (reference sequence). With V trimmed by 3 bases and J by 8 bases, 9 bases remained unmatched.

This chain uses TRBV5-4 with TRBJ1-2; the D gene is possibly TRBD1 (5 bases). From germline, CDR1 is SGHNT and CDR2 YYREEE (reference sequence). The CDR3 consists of 15 residues. Trimming cost V 3 bases and J 0 bases, with 12 bases left between them. The CDR3 bases are TGTGCCAGCAGCTCCAGACAGTATCCTAACTATGGCTACACCTTC. It codes for CASSSRQYPNYGYTF.

The chain employs TRBV7-3 and TRBJ2-1; 8 bases line up with TRBD2. Germline CDR1 SGHTA, CDR2 FQGTGA. V lost 5 bases to trimming and J lost 8 bases; unmatched junction nucleotides: 11. The CDR3 runs to 15 residues. The CDR3 DNA sequence: TGTGCCAGCAGCGAAGGGACTAGGGGTACTTATGAGCAGTTCTTC. It encodes CASSEGTRGTYEQFF.

This chain connects TRBV6-2 or TRBV6-3 to TRBJ2-2, with D unclear. The CDR3 covers 15 residues. Germline V gives CDR1 MNHEY, CDR2 SVGEGT. V was shortened by 3 bases and J by 0 bases, with 8 bases between the two germline ends. CDR3: CASSYLRSNTGELFF. CDR3 nucleotides: TGTGCCAGCAGTTATTTGCGATCGAACACCGGGGAGCTGTTTTTT.

V usage is TRBV9 and J usage is TRBJ2-2, with TRBD1 as a possible D gene (5 bases). The length of the CDR3 is 15 residues. The V end was cut by 4 bases, the J end by 7 bases, with 17 bases between. The germline CDR1 and CDR2 sequences are SGDLS and YYNGEE. Here the CDR3 reads CASSKTRSTGGELFF. CDR3 in DNA: TGTGCCAGCAGCAAGACCCGTTCAACAGGCGGGGAGCTGTTTTTT.

This clone was picked up a small number of times. This same CDR3 is encoded by further DNA sequences in the sample. This chain uses TRBV7-2 with TRBJ1-1; D gene uncertain. There are 13 residues in the CDR3. Trimming left V 1 base short and J 1 base short, with 4 bases between. The germline V gene encodes CDR1 SGHTA and CDR2 FQGNSA. CDR3 residues: CASSLGWNTEAFF. The DNA of the CDR3 is TGTGCCAGCAGCTTAGGATGGAACACTGAAGCTTTCTTT.

The chain uses TRBV11-2 and TRBJ1-5; weak D call: TRBD1 (5 bases). The CDR3 is 15 residues long. Trimming removed 5 bases at V and 1 base at J, with 12 bases between. Germline V gene data show CDR1 as SGHAT and CDR2 as FQNNGV. The CDR3 protein is CASSVQGGSNQPQHF. The CDR3 nucleotides are TGTGCCAGCAGCGTCCAGGGAGGAAGCAATCAGCCCCAGCATTTT.

This clone was recorded a few times. The chain combines TRBV30 with TRBJ2-1, with TRBD1 identical over 8 bases. CDR1 and CDR2 from the germline V gene are GTSNPN and SVGIG (reference sequence). The CDR3 runs 13 residues. J gave up 0 bases and V 7 bases, and 2 bases lay outside the gene matches. CDR3 sequence (DNA): TGTGCCTACGACAGGGGCTCCTACAATGAGCAGTTCTTC. Its translation is CAYDRGSYNEQFF.

The chain recombines TRBV6-1 with TRBJ1-1; 9 bases are shared with TRBD1. The CDR3 extends over 13 amino acids. V was pared by 0 bases and J by 7 bases, with 0 bases of the junction left unmatched. Germline values: CDR1 MNHNS, CDR2 SASEGT. The CDR3 bases are TGTGCCAGCAGTGAAGCGGACAGGGGTGAAGCTTTCTTT. Its translation is CASSEADRGEAFF.